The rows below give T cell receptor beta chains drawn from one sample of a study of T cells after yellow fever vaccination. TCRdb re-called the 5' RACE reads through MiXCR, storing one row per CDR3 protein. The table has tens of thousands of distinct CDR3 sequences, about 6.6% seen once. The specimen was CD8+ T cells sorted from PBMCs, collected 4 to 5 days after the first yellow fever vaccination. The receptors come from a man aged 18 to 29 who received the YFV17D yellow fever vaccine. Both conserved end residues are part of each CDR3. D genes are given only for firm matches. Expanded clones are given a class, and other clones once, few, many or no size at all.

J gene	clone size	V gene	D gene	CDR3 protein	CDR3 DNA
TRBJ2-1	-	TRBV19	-	CASRAGLSSYNEQFF	TGTGCCAGTAGGGCAGGTCTGAGCTCCTACAATGAGCAGTTCTTC
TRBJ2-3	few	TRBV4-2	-	CASSQDLRSTDTQYF	TGTGCCAGCAGCCAAGATCTTAGGAGCACAGATACGCAGTATTTT
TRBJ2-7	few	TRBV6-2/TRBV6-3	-	CASRLGQISSYEQYF	TGTGCCAGCAGACTTGGACAGATCAGCTCCTACGAGCAGTACTTC
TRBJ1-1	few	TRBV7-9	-	CASSLNRFMNTEAFF	TGTGCCAGCAGCTTGAACAGATTCATGAACACTGAAGCTTTCTTT
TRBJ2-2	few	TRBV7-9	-	CASSQGQNTGELFF	TGTGCCAGCAGCCAAGGACAAAACACCGGGGAGCTGTTTTTT
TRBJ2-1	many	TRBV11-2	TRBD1	CASSFRRRFQDRGSYNEQFF	TGTGCCAGCAGCTTCAGACGGCGTTTCCAGGACAGGGGGTCCTACAATGAGCAGTTCTTC
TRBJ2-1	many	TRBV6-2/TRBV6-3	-	CASSYQGSGNEQFF	TGTGCCAGCAGTTACCAAGGCAGCGGCAATGAGCAGTTCTTC
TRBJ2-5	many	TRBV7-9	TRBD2	CASSPPSGGLQETQYF	TGTGCCAGCAGCCCCCCTAGCGGGGGACTACAAGAGACCCAGTACTTC
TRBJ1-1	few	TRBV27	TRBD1	CASSPGQQNTEAFF	TGTGCCAGCAGTCCGGGACAGCAAAACACTGAAGCTTTCTTT
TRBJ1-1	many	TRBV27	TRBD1	CASSLWMTGGAVATEAFF	TGTGCCAGCAGTTTATGGATGACAGGGGGCGCGGTAGCCACTGAAGCTTTCTTT
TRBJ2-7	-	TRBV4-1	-	CASSPEEGGWYEQYF	TGCGCCAGCAGCCCAGAGGAGGGGGGCTGGTACGAGCAGTACTTC
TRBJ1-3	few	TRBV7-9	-	CASSPRRGSGNTIYF	TGTGCCAGCAGCCCAAGGAGGGGCTCTGGAAACACCATATATTTT
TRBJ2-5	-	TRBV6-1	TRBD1	CASSPRQGEDQYF	TGTGCCAGCAGCCCCAGACAGGGGGAGGACCAGTACTTC
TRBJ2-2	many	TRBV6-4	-	CASSVAQGANTGELFF	TGTGCCAGCAGTGTTGCACAGGGCGCGAACACCGGGGAGCTGTTTTTT
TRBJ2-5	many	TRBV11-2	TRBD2	CASSLGGGQETQYF	TGTGCCAGCAGCTTAGGGGGGGGGCAAGAGACCCAGTACTTC
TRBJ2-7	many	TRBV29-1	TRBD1	CSVLTGGHTYEQYF	TGCAGCGTTCTGACAGGGGGCCACACCTACGAGCAGTACTTC
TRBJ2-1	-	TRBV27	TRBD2	CASSRLAGSSYNEQFF	TGTGCCAGCAGCCGACTAGCGGGGAGTTCCTACAATGAGCAGTTCTTC
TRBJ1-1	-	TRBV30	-	CAWMNGRGEAFF	TGTGCCTGGATGAACGGACGGGGAGAAGCTTTCTTT
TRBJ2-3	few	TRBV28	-	CASSRLNLGDTDTQYF	TGTGCCAGCAGCAGACTAAACTTGGGTGACACAGATACGCAGTATTTT
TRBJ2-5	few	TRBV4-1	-	CASSQDKTVETQYF	TGCGCCAGCAGCCAAGATAAGACGGTGGAGACCCAGTACTTC
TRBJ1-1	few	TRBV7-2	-	CASSIILGAGTEAFF	TGTGCCAGCAGCATTATTTTGGGGGCCGGCACTGAAGCTTTCTTT
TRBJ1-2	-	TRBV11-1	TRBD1	CASRLPPRHWTGPKKTSGYTF	TGTGCCAGCAGATTACCACCTCGACATTGGACAGGGCCCAAGAAAACTAGTGGCTACACCTTC